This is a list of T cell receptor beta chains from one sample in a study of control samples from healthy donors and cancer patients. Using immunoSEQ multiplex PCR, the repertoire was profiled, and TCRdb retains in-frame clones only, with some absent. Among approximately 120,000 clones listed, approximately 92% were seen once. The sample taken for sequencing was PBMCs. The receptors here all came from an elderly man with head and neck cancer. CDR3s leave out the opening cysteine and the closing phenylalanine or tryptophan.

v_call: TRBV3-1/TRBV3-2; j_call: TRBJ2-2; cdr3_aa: ASSQGLAGATGELF
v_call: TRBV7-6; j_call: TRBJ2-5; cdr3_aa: ASSLKSRGGTSVEETQY
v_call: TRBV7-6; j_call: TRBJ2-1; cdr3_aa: ASSLAGGGLSSYNEQF
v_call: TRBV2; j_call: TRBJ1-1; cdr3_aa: ASSEESGEFAEAF
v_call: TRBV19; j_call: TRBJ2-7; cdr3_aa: ASSATGNYEQY
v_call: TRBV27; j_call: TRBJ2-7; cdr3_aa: ASRGTSGSPFDEQY
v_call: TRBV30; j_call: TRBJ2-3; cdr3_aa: AWSMSSGGTDTQY
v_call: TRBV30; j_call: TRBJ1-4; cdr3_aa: AARRDRGSTNEKLF
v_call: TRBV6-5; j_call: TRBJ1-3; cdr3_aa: ASSTGAPGNTIY
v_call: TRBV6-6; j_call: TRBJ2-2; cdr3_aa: ASSYYQNTGELF
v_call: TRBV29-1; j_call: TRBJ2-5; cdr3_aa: SAPAGSGETQY
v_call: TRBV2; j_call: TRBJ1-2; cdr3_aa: ASSDRTPGSYT
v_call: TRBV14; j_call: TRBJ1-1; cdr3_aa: ASSLQGNTEAF
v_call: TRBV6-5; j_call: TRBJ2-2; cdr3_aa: ASSSTGPLTGELF
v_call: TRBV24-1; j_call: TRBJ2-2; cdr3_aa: ATSDPRTGHGELF
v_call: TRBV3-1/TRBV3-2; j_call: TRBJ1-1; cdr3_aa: ASSQGGDRGRGYTEAF
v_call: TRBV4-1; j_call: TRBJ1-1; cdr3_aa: ASSPPLQPGEAF
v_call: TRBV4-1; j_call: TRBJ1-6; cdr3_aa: ASRSDRVEPLH
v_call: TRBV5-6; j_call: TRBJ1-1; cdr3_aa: ASRLDRTSLNTEAF
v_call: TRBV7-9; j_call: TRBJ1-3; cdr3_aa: ASSRGIGNTIY
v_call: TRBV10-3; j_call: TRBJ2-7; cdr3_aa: AISESSVGEQY
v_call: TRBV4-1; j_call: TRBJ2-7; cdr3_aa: ASTLVQLAGGGYEQY
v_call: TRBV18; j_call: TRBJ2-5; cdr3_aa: ASSPPEGGETQY
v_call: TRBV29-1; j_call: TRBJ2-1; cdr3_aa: SVLGLAASYNEQF
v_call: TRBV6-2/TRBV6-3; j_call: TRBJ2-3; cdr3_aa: ASSYTSTDTQY
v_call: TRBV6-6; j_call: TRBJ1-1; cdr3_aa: ASSYRAIEAF
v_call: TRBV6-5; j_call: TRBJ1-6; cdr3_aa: ASSYSTDSPLH
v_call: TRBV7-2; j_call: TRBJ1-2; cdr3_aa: ASSLENRASNYGYT
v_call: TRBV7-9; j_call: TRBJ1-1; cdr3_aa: ASSLDGTGRAEAF
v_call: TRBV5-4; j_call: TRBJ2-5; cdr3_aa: ASSLAGLAYETQY
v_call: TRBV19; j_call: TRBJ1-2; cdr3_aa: ASSPGGTNYGYT